The clone carrying this TCR beta chain was counted a single time. Original analysis: For nucleated cells, counts were estimated from reference gene primer amplification. Data came from immunoSEQ multiplex PCR; TCRdb stores just in-frame clones and leaves some out. V and J calls and clone size are copied from that table; D and trimming were computed from the DNA. The sample records approximately 190,000 clones, roughly 84% being singletons. The source of the sample is a study of blood T cell repertoires in COVID-19. For the study at large: Donors in the United States, Italy and Spain gave samples during acute or convalescent COVID-19. Nucleic acid was either cDNA or gDNA, and it came from T cells, B-cell-depleted T cells, or PBMCs.

With 4 bases removed from V and 3 bases from J, the gap between germline ends came to 10 bases. The CDR3 is 14 residues long. Germline assignment: CDR1 LNHDA and CDR2 SQIVND (reference sequence). Sequencing input: peripheral blood. V is TRBV19 and J is TRBJ1-5; unclear D gene. The receptor was derived from a human donor in a cohort sampled during active COVID-19. The DNA for the CDR3 is TGTGCCAGTAGTACAGGTGAAGACAATCAGCCCCAGCATTTT. Protein product: CASSTGEDNQPQHF.